Below, 26 T cell receptor beta chains from the same sample are listed, as sequenced in a study of technical replicates of blood from several donors. The protocol was immunoSEQ multiplex PCR, while the TCRdb copy is restricted to in-frame clones and leaves out a portion. Of 80,000 to 100,000 clones listed, roughly 94% were seen once; the top ten hold roughly 0.28%. Specimen: T cells isolated from PBMCs. The receptors were gathered from a human donor in good health.

The chain links TRBV4-1 to TRBJ2-7, with 7 bases matching TRBD1. Germline CDR1 and CDR2: MGHRA and YSYEKL. The ends lost 6 bases at V and 3 bases at J; junction bases unmatched: 8. The CDR3 is made up of 14 amino acids. The CDR3 protein is CASRETGSHYEQYF. The DNA for the CDR3 is TGCGCCAGCAGGGAGACAGGGTCCCACTACGAGCAGTACTTC.

The chain employs TRBV6-5 and TRBJ1-2; 11 bases align to TRBD1. This CDR3 is 12 amino acids long. After removal of 7 bases from V and 7 bases from J, the junction contained 2 bases not matched to a gene. CDR1 is MNHEY and CDR2 is SVGAGI in the germline V gene. The DNA of the CDR3 is TGTGCCAGCACAGGACAGGGGGCTGGCTACACCTTC. This translates into CASTGQGAGYTF.

The chain couples TRBV6-1 to TRBJ2-5, with 9 bases identical to TRBD2. CDR1 is MNHNS and CDR2 is SASEGT in the germline V gene. This CDR3 is built from 13 residues. Losses at the gene ends were 7 bases for V and 5 bases for J; bases not matched to a gene: 5. The DNA of the CDR3 is TGTGCCAGCAAGCGGGAGGCGTGGGAGACCCAGTACTTC. Residues: CASKREAWETQYF.

The chain uses TRBV29-1 and TRBJ2-1, with 15 bases lining up with TRBD2. The V gene's germline CDR1 is SQVTM and CDR2 ANQGSEA. This CDR3 spans 14 amino acids. Trimming removed 6 bases from V and 8 bases from J; junction bases left unmatched: 5. CDR3 bases: TGCAGCGTCCAGGGACTAGCGGGAGGTGATGAGCAGTTCTTC. Protein product: CSVQGLAGGDEQFF.

CDR3 nucleotide sequence: TGTGCCAGCAGTCCGTCGGACAGGGCACAGCCCCAGCATTTT. It is translated as CASSPSDRAQPQHF. The V call is TRBV28, the J call TRBJ1-5; 8 nucleotides align to TRBD1. Germline V gives CDR1 MDHEN, CDR2 SYDVKM. V trimming: 5 bases; J trimming: 7 bases; junction bases outside the gene matches: 7. This CDR3 spans 14 amino acids.

The chain has TRBV27 and TRBJ1-1; D gene ambiguous. The ends were cut back, 4 bases at V and 4 bases at J, with 19 bases in the middle. Germline-derived CDR1 and CDR2 are MNHEY and SMNVEV (reference sequence). The CDR3 consists of 16 residues. The CDR3 DNA reads as TGTGCCAGCAGTTCCACCCTGGGCGGGCGGGGCACTGAAGCTTTCTTT. Encoded protein: CASSSTLGGRGTEAFF.

The genes are TRBV11-3 and TRBJ2-5; tentative D call: TRBD1 (6 bases). This CDR3 is built from 13 residues. CDR1 and CDR2 (germline): SGHNT, YENEEA. V lost 5 bases to trimming and J lost 7 bases, with 14 bases between them. The CDR3 reads CASSLDSAWTQYF. In DNA, the CDR3 is TGTGCCAGCAGCCTGGACAGCGCTTGGACCCAGTACTTC.

In its sample, this clone was seen a few times. The J gene is TRBJ2-1, the V gene TRBV12-5; D possibly corresponds to TRBD2 (6 bases). The CDR3 loop spans 16 amino acids. V lost 3 bases, J lost 2 bases, and 14 bases lay in between. Germline V lookup: CDR1 LGHNT, CDR2 FRNRAP. The CDR3 loop is CASGFGAGNTYNEQFF. DNA for the CDR3: TGTGCTAGTGGTTTCGGAGCGGGTAACACCTACAATGAGCAGTTCTTC.

V gene TRBV7-9 combines with J gene TRBJ2-1; 8 bases map to TRBD1. CDR1 is SEHNR, CDR2 FQNEAQ, per germline (reference sequence). J was trimmed by 3 bases and V by 2 bases; bases with no gene match: 6. The CDR3 extends over 16 amino acids. The CDR3 DNA sequence: TGTGCCAGCAGCTTATCCCCCGGGACAGGCTACAATGAGCAGTTCTTC. Protein product: CASSLSPGTGYNEQFF.

The CDR3, as DNA: TGCGCCAGCAGCCAAGATCTAGTGACAGGGAATGGTTCACCCCTCCACTTT. Encoded protein: CASSQDLVTGNGSPLHF. The chain uses TRBV4-1 and TRBJ1-6; 7 nucleotides line up with TRBD1. J was trimmed by 9 bases and V by 0 bases; bases with no gene match: 11. The CDR3 totals 17 residues. Germline assignment: CDR1 MGHRA and CDR2 YSYEKL.

This chain joins TRBV2 and TRBJ2-7, with D perhaps matching TRBD2 (5 bases). Germline V gene sequence: CDR1 SNHLY, CDR2 FYNNEI. V was clipped by 6 bases and J by 4 bases, with 19 bases between them. The CDR3 extends over 15 amino acids. CDR3 bases: TGTGCCAGCAGGGTCGGACTCCCGTTGGTATACGAGCAGTACTTC. It specifies CASRVGLPLVYEQYF.

J is TRBJ2-7 and V is TRBV6-1, with D uncertain. The CDR3 length is 12 residues. CDR1 MNHNS and CDR2 SASEGT come from the germline V gene. V lost 3 bases and J 2 bases, leaving 5 bases between the germline ends. CDR3 protein: CASSDLAYEQYF. CDR3 sequence (DNA): TGTGCCAGCAGTGACCTAGCCTACGAGCAGTACTTC.

The rearrangement uses TRBV29-1 and TRBJ2-6; 9 bases are a match to TRBD1. Germline CDR1 SQVTM, CDR2 ANQGSEA. The V and J ends lost 6 bases and 4 bases, in that order; junction bases with no gene match: 10. The CDR3 spans 16 residues. CDR3 DNA sequence: TGCAGCGTAACAGGGGGCGCGATGAGGGGGGCCAACGTCCTGACTTTC. Protein: CSVTGGAMRGANVLTF.

The CDR3 reads CASGGPGLGVPLEQFF. For the CDR3, the DNA is TGTGCTAGTGGAGGTCCGGGACTAGGGGTACCTTTGGAGCAGTTCTTC. The rearrangement links TRBV12-5 to TRBJ2-1; 8 bases align to TRBD2. Germline V gives CDR1 LGHNT, CDR2 FRNRAP. The CDR3 sequence is 16 residues long. V shed 6 bases, J shed 10 bases, and the junction held 17 bases outside the gene matches.

The V gene is TRBV27, the J gene TRBJ2-7, with D maybe TRBD2 (6 bases). The V end was cut by 2 bases, the J end by 4 bases, with 18 bases between. Germline loops: CDR1 MNHEY, CDR2 SMNVEV (reference sequence). The CDR3 has 16 residues. CDR3 loop: CASSLGVGGDEYEQYF. In DNA form, the CDR3 reads TGTGCCAGCAGTTTAGGGGTGGGGGGAGACGAGTACGAGCAGTACTTC.

This clone was counted a single time. The genes are TRBV6-5 and TRBJ2-1, with 8 bases aligning to TRBD2. The trim removed 7 bases at V and 9 bases at J, leaving 11 bases unmatched. CDR3 length: 14 amino acids. Germline loops: CDR1 MNHEY, CDR2 SVGAGI. CDR3 amino acids: CASIPGLGSGEQFF. In DNA, the CDR3 is TGTGCCAGCATCCCGGGACTAGGGTCCGGTGAGCAGTTCTTC.

This chain links TRBV7-9 with TRBJ2-7, with TRBD1 as a possible D gene (5 bases). V was cut by 5 bases and J by 5 bases, with 22 bases left in between. CDR1 is SEHNR, CDR2 FQNEAQ, per germline (reference sequence). The CDR3 loop spans 16 amino acids. CDR3 coding DNA: TGTGCCAGCAGCACGTGGGGCTCCGGTGGAATCCACGAGCAGTACTTC. It yields the protein CASSTWGSGGIHEQYF.

The chain has TRBV6-1 and TRBJ2-3; D possibly corresponds to TRBD1 (5 bases). Germline CDR1 and CDR2: MNHNS and SASEGT. This CDR3 contains 13 residues. V was pared by 4 bases and J by 4 bases, with 9 bases between. The CDR3 coding sequence is TGTGCCAGCAGTGGGGGCAGCCCAGATACGCAGTATTTT. Its protein is CASSGGSPDTQYF.

The genes are TRBV5-1 and TRBJ2-7, with 7 bases matching TRBD2. The germline V gene encodes CDR1 SGHRS and CDR2 YFSETQ. This CDR3 has 18 amino acids. V trimming: 3 bases; J trimming: 5 bases; junction bases outside the gene matches: 20. The CDR3 DNA is TGCGCCAGCAGCTGGGCCCGCCCGGGAGTAGCGGGCTTCCACGAGCAGTACTTC. The encoded protein is CASSWARPGVAGFHEQYF. Supplemented by reference TRBV5-1 and TRBJ2-7, the full variable domain reads KAGVTQTPRYLIKTRGQQVTLSCSPISGHRSVSWYQQTPGQGLQFLFEYFSETQRNKGNFPGRFSGRQFSNSRSEMNVSTLELGDSALYLCASSWARPGVAGFHEQYFGPGTRLTVT.

V gene TRBV6-5 combines with J gene TRBJ2-7; D gene unclear. Germline V gives CDR1 MNHEY, CDR2 SVGAGI. The CDR3 contains 13 residues. V was trimmed by 0 bases and J by 4 bases, leaving 7 bases between them. CDR3 loop: CASSYSGRYEQYF. CDR3 bases: TGTGCCAGCAGTTACTCTGGCAGATACGAGCAGTACTTC.

The chain recombines TRBV14 with TRBJ2-6, with 7 bases matching TRBD1. The V segment lost 5 bases and the J segment 1 base; nucleotides outside the gene matches: 14. The V gene's germline CDR1 is SGHDN and CDR2 FVKESK. The CDR3 runs 19 residues. CDR3 in amino acids: CASSYDRVFLRSGANVLTF. The DNA for the CDR3 is TGTGCCAGCAGCTACGACAGGGTCTTTCTCCGTTCTGGGGCCAACGTCCTGACTTTC.

The CDR3 coding sequence is TGTGCCAGCAGCCAAGGTTATCCGGGGGATGGCTACACCTTC. As protein: CASSQGYPGDGYTF. The J gene is TRBJ1-2, the V gene TRBV4-2, with D possibly TRBD1 on 5 matching bases. Trimming took 1 base from V and 6 from J, leaving 12 bases between them. The CDR3 has 14 residues. Germline CDR1 LGHNA, CDR2 YNFKEQ.

The gene calls are TRBV29-1 and TRBJ2-3; 7 nucleotides line up with TRBD2. The germline V gene has CDR1 SQVTM and CDR2 ANQGSEA. V trimming: 8 bases; J trimming: 5 bases; junction bases outside the gene matches: 13. The CDR3 contains 14 residues. This CDR3 reads CSLLGGRMIDTQYF. CDR3 nucleotide sequence: TGCAGCCTCCTCGGGGGGAGGATGATAGATACGCAGTATTTT.

This sequence joins TRBV6-6 and TRBJ2-1; D may be TRBD2 (6 bases). The CDR3 consists of 14 residues. V gave up 6 bases and J gave up 11 bases, with 20 bases separating them. Germline-derived CDR1 and CDR2 are MNHNY and SVGAGI (reference sequence). CDR3 region: CASSGTAWNAKQFF. The CDR3, as DNA: TGTGCCAGCAGCGGGACTGCCTGGAATGCGAAGCAGTTCTTC.

This chain joins TRBV27 and TRBJ2-1; 7 nucleotides align to TRBD2. The CDR3 has 15 residues. The V and J ends lost 4 bases and 10 bases, in that order; junction bases with no gene match: 13. CDR1 is MNHEY, CDR2 SMNVEV, per germline (reference sequence). In DNA, the CDR3 is TGTGCCAGCAGTTCCCCCAGAGCGGGGTACGACGAGCAGTTCTTC. Translating it yields CASSSPRAGYDEQFF.

The J gene is TRBJ1-3, the V gene TRBV6-6, with a weak D call TRBD1 (5 bases). V was pared by 3 bases and J by 4 bases, with 13 bases between. This CDR3 spans 15 amino acids. Germline V gene sequence: CDR1 MNHNY, CDR2 SVGAGI (reference sequence). For the CDR3, the DNA is TGTGCCAGCAGTTATGTGGTGGGGGGGGGAAACACCATATATTTT. It is translated as CASSYVVGGGNTIYF.